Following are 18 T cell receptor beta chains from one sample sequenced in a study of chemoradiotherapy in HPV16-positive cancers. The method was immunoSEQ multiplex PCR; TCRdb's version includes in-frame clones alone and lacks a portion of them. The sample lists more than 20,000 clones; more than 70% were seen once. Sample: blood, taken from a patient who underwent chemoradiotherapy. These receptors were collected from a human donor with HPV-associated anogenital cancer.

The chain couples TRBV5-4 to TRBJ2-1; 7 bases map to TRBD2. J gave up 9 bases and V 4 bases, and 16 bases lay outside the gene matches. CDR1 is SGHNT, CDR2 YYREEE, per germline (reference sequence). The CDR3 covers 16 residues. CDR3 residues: CASSPVRSGKRTEQFF. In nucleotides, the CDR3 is TGTGCCAGCAGCCCGGTGCGGAGCGGGAAGCGTACTGAGCAGTTCTTC.

The CDR3, as DNA: TGCGCCAGCAGCAATTATAGATACAGGGAGAACAATCAGCCCCAGCATTTT. Protein sequence: CASSNYRYRENNQPQHF. This chain links TRBV5-1 with TRBJ1-5, with D possibly matching TRBD1 (6 bases). This CDR3 has 17 residues. Between the trimmed V and J ends, which lost 4 bases and 3 bases, there was a span of 20 bases. From germline, CDR1 is SGHRS and CDR2 YFSETQ. Drawing the rest from reference TRBV5-1 and TRBJ1-5, the complete variable domain is KAGVTQTPRYLIKTRGQQVTLSCSPISGHRSVSWYQQTPGQGLQFLFEYFSETQRNKGNFPGRFSGRQFSNSRSEMNVSTLELGDSALYLCASSNYRYRENNQPQHFGDGTRLSIL.

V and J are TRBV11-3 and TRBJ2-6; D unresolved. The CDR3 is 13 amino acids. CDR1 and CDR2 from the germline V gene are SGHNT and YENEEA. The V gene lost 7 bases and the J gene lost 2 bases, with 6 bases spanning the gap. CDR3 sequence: CASTLTGANVLTF. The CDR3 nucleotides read TGTGCCAGCACTCTTACTGGGGCCAACGTCCTGACTTTC.

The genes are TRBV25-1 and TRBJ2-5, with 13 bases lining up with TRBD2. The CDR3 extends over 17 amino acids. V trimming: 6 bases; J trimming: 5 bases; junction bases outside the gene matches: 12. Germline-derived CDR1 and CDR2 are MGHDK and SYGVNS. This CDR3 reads CASRAGLAGEVGETQYF. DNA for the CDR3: TGTGCCAGCAGAGCAGGACTAGCGGGAGAGGTGGGGGAGACCCAGTACTTC.

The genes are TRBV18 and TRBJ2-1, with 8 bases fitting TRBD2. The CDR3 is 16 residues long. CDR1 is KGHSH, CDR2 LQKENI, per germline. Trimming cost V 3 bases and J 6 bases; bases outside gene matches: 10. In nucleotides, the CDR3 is TGTGCCAGCTCACCTCCCTACGGGAGGGAGGGCAATGAGCAGTTCTTC. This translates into CASSPPYGREGNEQFF. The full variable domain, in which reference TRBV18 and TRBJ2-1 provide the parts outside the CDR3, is NAGVMQNPRHLVRRRGQEARLRCSPMKGHSHVYWYRQLPEEGLKFMVYLQKENIIDESGMPKERFSAEFPKEGPSILRIQQVVRGDSAAYFCASSPPYGREGNEQFFGPGTRLTVL.

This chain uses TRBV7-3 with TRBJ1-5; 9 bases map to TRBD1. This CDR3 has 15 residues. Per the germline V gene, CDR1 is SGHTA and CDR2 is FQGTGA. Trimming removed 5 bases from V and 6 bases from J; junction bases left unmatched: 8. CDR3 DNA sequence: TGTGCCAGCAGCCCAAGGGACAGGGTAACTCAGCCCCAGCATTTT. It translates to CASSPRDRVTQPQHF.

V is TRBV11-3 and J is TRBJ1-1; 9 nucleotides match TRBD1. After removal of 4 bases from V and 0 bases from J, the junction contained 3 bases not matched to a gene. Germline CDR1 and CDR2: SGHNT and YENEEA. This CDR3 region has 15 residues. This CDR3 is CASSSGQGLNTEAFF. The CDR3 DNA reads TGTGCCAGCAGCTCAGGACAGGGGTTGAACACTGAAGCTTTCTTT.

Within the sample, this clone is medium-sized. This chain's CDR3 is CASSLQTSYEQYF. CDR3 sequence (DNA): TGTGCCAGCAGCCTCCAGACAAGCTACGAGCAGTACTTC. The J gene is TRBJ2-7, the V gene TRBV11-2; D is unclear. V gave up 5 bases and J gave up 3 bases, with 11 bases separating them. The CDR3 length is 13 residues. Germline V gene data show CDR1 as SGHAT and CDR2 as FQNNGV.

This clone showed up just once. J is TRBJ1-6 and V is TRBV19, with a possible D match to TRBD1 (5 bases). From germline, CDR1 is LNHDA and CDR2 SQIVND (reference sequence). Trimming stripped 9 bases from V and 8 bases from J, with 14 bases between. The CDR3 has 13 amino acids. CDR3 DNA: TGTGCCAGCACGGACACGAGAGATTCACCCCTCCACTTT. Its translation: CASTDTRDSPLHF.

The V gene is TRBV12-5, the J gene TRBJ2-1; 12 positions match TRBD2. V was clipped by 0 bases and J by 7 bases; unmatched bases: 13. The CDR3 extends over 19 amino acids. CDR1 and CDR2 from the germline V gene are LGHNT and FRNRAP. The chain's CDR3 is CASGLVLLAGGPRRNEQFF. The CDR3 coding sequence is TGTGCTAGTGGTTTGGTATTGCTAGCGGGAGGGCCACGAAGGAATGAGCAGTTCTTC.

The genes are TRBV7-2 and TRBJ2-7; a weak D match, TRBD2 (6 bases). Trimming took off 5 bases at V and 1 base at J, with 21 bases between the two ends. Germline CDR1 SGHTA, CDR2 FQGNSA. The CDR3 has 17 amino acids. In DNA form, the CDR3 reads TGTGCCAGCAGCCCCGGGAGTAGCAGGGCCCAGTCCTACGAGCAGTACTTC. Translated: CASSPGSSRAQSYEQYF.

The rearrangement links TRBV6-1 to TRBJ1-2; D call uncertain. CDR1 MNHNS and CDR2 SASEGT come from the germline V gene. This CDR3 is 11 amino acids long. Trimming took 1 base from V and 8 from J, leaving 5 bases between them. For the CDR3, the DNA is TGTGCCAGCAGTGAAGGTGTCGGCTACACCTTC. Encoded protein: CASSEGVGYTF.

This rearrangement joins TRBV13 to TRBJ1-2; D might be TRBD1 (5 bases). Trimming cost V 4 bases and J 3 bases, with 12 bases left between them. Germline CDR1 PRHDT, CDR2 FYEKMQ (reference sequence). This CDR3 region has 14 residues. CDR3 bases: TGTGCCAGCAGCTCTGGGGGTTGGGACTATGGCTACACCTTC. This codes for CASSSGGWDYGYTF.

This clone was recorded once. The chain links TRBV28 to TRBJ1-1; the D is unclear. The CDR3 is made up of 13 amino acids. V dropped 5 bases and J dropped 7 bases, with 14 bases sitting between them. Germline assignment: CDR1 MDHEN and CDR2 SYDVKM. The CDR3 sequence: CASSVPTRVEAFF. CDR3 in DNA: TGTGCCAGCAGTGTTCCAACCCGGGTTGAAGCTTTCTTT.

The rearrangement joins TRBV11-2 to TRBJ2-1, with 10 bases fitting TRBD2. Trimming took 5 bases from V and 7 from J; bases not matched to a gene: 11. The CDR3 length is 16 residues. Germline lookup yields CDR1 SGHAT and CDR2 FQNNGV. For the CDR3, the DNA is TGTGCCAGCAGCCCTTCTCTAGCGGGAGTTCGGAATGAGCAGTTCTTC. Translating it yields CASSPSLAGVRNEQFF.

CDR3 DNA sequence: TGTGCCAGCAGCTTAAAACGGGGGGCAACGGATCAGCCCCAGCATTTT. It codes for CASSLKRGATDQPQHF. The chain recombines TRBV7-2 with TRBJ1-5; a possible D gene is TRBD1 (6 bases). Trimming took 2 bases from V and 5 from J, leaving 16 bases between them. Germline V gene sequence: CDR1 SGHTA, CDR2 FQGNSA. CDR3 length: 16 amino acids. The full variable domain, in which reference TRBV7-2 and TRBJ1-5 provide the parts outside the CDR3, is GAGVSQSPSNKVTEKGKDVELRCDPISGHTALYWYRQSLGQGLEFLIYFQGNSAPDKSGLPSDRFSAERTGGSVSTLTIQRTQQEDSAVYLCASSLKRGATDQPQHFGDGTRLSIL.

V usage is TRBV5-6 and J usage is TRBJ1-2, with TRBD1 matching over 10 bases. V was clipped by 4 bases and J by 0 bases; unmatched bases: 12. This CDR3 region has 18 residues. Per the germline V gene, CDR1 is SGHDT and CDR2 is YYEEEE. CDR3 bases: TGTGCCAGCAGCCATGGTCGGGACAGGGGTAATACTAACTATGGCTACACCTTC. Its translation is CASSHGRDRGNTNYGYTF.

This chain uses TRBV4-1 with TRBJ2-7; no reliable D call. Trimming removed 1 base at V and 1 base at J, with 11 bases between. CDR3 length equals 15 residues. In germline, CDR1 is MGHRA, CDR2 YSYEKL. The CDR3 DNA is TGCGCCAGCAGCCAAGTAACAGCCACTTCCTACGAGCAGTACTTC. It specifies CASSQVTATSYEQYF.